Below, 18 T cell receptor beta chains from the same sample are listed, as sequenced in a study of breast tumors, draining lymph nodes, adjacent tissues. TCRdb redid the calling of the multiplex PCR reads with MiXCR, one entry per CDR3 protein. The sample includes 47,000 or so distinct CDR3 sequences, roughly 23% seen only once; the top ten take under 9.5%. The sample was breast tumor tissue. These receptors originate from a female donor with breast cancer. Some clones in this sample may be carry-over from other donors' samples.

The table lists this clonotype with a few counts. The gene calls are TRBV20-1 and TRBJ2-1; no reliable D call. V was pared by 7 bases and J by 2 bases, with 12 bases between. The CDR3 loop spans 13 amino acids. CDR1 is DFQATT, CDR2 SNEGSKA, per germline (reference sequence). CDR3 sequence: CSVISIAYNEQFF. The CDR3 nucleotides are TGCAGTGTAATATCGATTGCCTACAATGAGCAGTTCTTC.

This clonotype appeared a few times. This chain uses TRBV7-3 with TRBJ2-3, with 7 bases matching TRBD2. This CDR3 spans 15 amino acids. Trimming removed 1 base from V and 6 bases from J; junction bases left unmatched: 7. Germline CDR1 is SGHTA and CDR2 is FQGTGA. The CDR3 is CASSLNGDGRDTQYF. The CDR3 DNA sequence: TGTGCCAGCAGCTTAAACGGGGACGGGAGGGATACGCAGTATTTT.

The chain is built from TRBV11-2 and TRBJ2-5, with no clear D. Trimming left V 7 bases short and J 2 bases short, with 8 bases between. The CDR3 contains 12 residues. CDR1 SGHAT and CDR2 FQNNGV come from the germline V gene. The CDR3: CASTETQETQYF. As DNA, the CDR3 is TGTGCCAGCACAGAGACACAAGAGACCCAGTACTTC. The full variable domain, completed using reference TRBV11-2 and TRBJ2-5, is EAGVAQSPRYKIIEKRQSVAFWCNPISGHATLYWYQQILGQGPKLLIQFQNNGVVDDSQLPKDRFSAERLKGVDSTLKIQPAKLEDSAVYLCASTETQETQYFGPGTRLLVL.

Worth noting for this clonotype: A much bigger clone sits one base away, suggesting this may be a read error. V gene TRBV5-5 combines with J gene TRBJ2-5, with unresolved D. Germline V gives CDR1 SGHKS, CDR2 YYEKEE (reference sequence). The CDR3 is 13 residues long. CDR3 sequence: CASSSRSQGTQYF. CDR3 DNA sequence: TGTGCCAGCAGCAGTCGAAGCCAAGGGACCCAGTACTTC.

This clonotype showed up many times. The V and J genes are TRBV15 and TRBJ2-3; 9 bases match TRBD1. Germline V gene sequence: CDR1 LNHNV, CDR2 YYDKDF (reference sequence). This CDR3 has 16 residues. V trimming: 5 bases; J trimming: 3 bases; junction bases outside the gene matches: 9. The CDR3 loop is CATSPIRGQGTDTQYF. The CDR3 nucleotides read TGTGCCACCAGCCCCATTAGGGGACAGGGAACAGATACGCAGTATTTT.

In this sample, this clonotype is medium-sized (0.01 to 0.1%). This chain uses TRBV12-3 or TRBV12-4 with TRBJ1-6; 7 bases match TRBD1. This CDR3 comprises 16 residues. V lost 6 bases, J lost 3 bases, and 8 bases stayed unmatched. The DNA of the CDR3 is TGTGCCAGCAGACCGGGAGGGGGCGACTATAATTCACCCCTCCACTTT. It yields the protein CASRPGGGDYNSPLHF.

This clonotype was observed many times. The chain combines TRBV11-2 with TRBJ2-1; possible D gene TRBD2, 6 bases. In germline, CDR1 is SGHAT, CDR2 FQNNGV. Trimming pared 5 bases from V and 9 bases from J, leaving 23 bases between. This CDR3 comprises 16 residues. The CDR3 coding sequence is TGTGCCAGCAGCATCGCCCGGGACCCACGGGGGAGTGAGCAGTTCTTC. Its protein product is CASSIARDPRGSEQFF. The entire variable domain, with the rest obtained from reference TRBV11-2 and TRBJ2-1, is as follows: EAGVAQSPRYKIIEKRQSVAFWCNPISGHATLYWYQQILGQGPKLLIQFQNNGVVDDSQLPKDRFSAERLKGVDSTLKIQPAKLEDSAVYLCASSIARDPRGSEQFFGPGTRLTVL.

This clonotype was detected ten times or more. The chain is built from TRBV20-1 and TRBJ2-3; 7 bases are a match to TRBD2. Germline V CDR1 and CDR2: DFQATT, SNEGSKA (reference sequence). The CDR3 totals 15 residues. Trimming took 3 bases from V and 4 from J; bases not matched to a gene: 10. The CDR3, as DNA: TGCAGTGCTAGTGCCCCACTAGCGAGTCCAGATACGCAGTATTTT. Amino acid sequence: CSASAPLASPDTQYF.

The rearrangement uses TRBV7-9 and TRBJ2-3; 14 nucleotides match TRBD2. The CDR3 extends over 18 amino acids. CDR1 SEHNR and CDR2 FQNEAQ come from the germline V gene (reference sequence). V was clipped by 2 bases and J by 5 bases; unmatched bases: 9. The CDR3 reads CASSLPLTSGGVGDTQYF. Here the CDR3 DNA reads TGTGCCAGCAGCTTACCCCTGACTAGCGGGGGGGTAGGAGATACGCAGTATTTT.

This clonotype was counted ten times or more. The chain carries TRBV27 and TRBJ1-6; the match to TRBD1 covers 8 bases. V lost 7 bases, J lost 6 bases, and 5 bases stayed unmatched. Germline CDR1 MNHEY, CDR2 SMNVEV (reference sequence). The CDR3 runs to 14 residues. CDR3 nucleotides: TGTGCCAGCAACCGACAGGGGCCTAATTCACCCCTCCACTTT. Amino acid sequence: CASNRQGPNSPLHF.

With respect to this clonotype: A much larger clonotype is one base distant, so this may be a read error. The chain couples TRBV28 to TRBJ1-2, with 7 bases that match TRBD1. CDR3 length equals 12 residues. Germline V gene sequence: CDR1 MDHEN, CDR2 SYDVKM. For the CDR3, the DNA is TGTGCCAGCAGTACAGGGGACTATGGCTACGCCTTC. It translates to CASSTGDYGYAF.

At least ten counts were recorded for this clonotype. The rearrangement uses TRBV12-3 or TRBV12-4 and TRBJ2-3; the D gene is possibly TRBD1 (6 bases). Trimming left V 5 bases short and J 8 bases short, with 20 bases between. This CDR3 has 15 residues. CDR3 coding DNA: TGTGCCAGCAGTCGCCTACAAGGACAGTCGGGTACGCAGTATTTT. Protein: CASSRLQGQSGTQYF.

This clonotype was counted at least ten times. This rearrangement joins TRBV7-9 to TRBJ2-1; TRBD2 agrees at 14 bases. The CDR3 has 20 amino acids. In germline, CDR1 is SEHNR, CDR2 FQNEAQ (reference sequence). With 4 bases clipped from V and 3 bases from J, the junction kept 14 bases outside the gene matches. The CDR3 DNA is TGTGCCAGCAGCTACGGTTTAGGCAAGGGACTAGCGGGGGTCTACAATGAGCAGTTCTTC. Translation gives CASSYGLGKGLAGVYNEQFF.

This clonotype was seen ten or more times. This sequence joins TRBV7-2 and TRBJ1-2, with TRBD1 as a possible D gene (5 bases). This CDR3 region has 14 residues. Trimming removed 3 bases at V and 4 bases at J, with 12 bases between. The germline V gene encodes CDR1 SGHTA and CDR2 FQGNSA. The CDR3 DNA reads TGTGCCAGCAGCTTTGACACAGGTTCCTATGGCTACACCTTC. As protein: CASSFDTGSYGYTF.

This clonotype has just a few counts. The chain links TRBV28 to TRBJ1-2; D gene uncertain. V lost 3 bases and J lost 4, with 3 bases in between. Germline lookup yields CDR1 MDHEN and CDR2 SYDVKM. The CDR3 is made up of 11 amino acids. The CDR3: CASSFGYGYTF. In nucleotides, the CDR3 is TGTGCCAGCAGTTTTGGCTATGGCTACACCTTC.

This clonotype was seen repeatedly, ten times or more. The chain employs TRBV7-8 and TRBJ2-5, with TRBD2 as a possible D gene (6 bases). V was pared by 5 bases and J by 5 bases, with 12 bases between. There are 13 residues in the CDR3. Germline CDR1 SGHVS, CDR2 FQNEAQ. CDR3 sequence: CASSPGGGETQYF. CDR3 bases: TGTGCCAGCAGCCCCGGAGGAGGGGAGACCCAGTACTTC.

This clonotype was found many times. V is TRBV24-1 and J is TRBJ2-2, with D unresolved. The V gene lost 9 bases and the J gene lost 5 bases, with 12 bases spanning the gap. There are 13 residues in the CDR3. The germline CDR1 and CDR2 sequences are KGHDR and SFDVKD. The CDR3 loop is CATRHPGTGELFF. CDR3 in DNA: TGTGCCACCCGACATCCCGGGACCGGGGAGCTGTTTTTT.

This clonotype showed up many times. The V gene is TRBV9, the J gene TRBJ2-2; D call uncertain. V was shortened by 3 bases and J by 7 bases, with 7 bases between the two germline ends. CDR1 and CDR2 from the germline V gene are SGDLS and YYNGEE. CDR3 size: 12 residues. This CDR3 is CASSGRLGELFF. The CDR3 DNA sequence: TGTGCCAGCAGCGGACGACTCGGGGAGCTGTTTTTT.